This passage covers 22 T cell receptor beta chains from one sample sequenced in a study of blood T cell repertoires in COVID-19. Some clones are missing from TCRdb's copy, which holds only in-frame ones; the method was immunoSEQ multiplex PCR. The data show 270,000 or so clones, under 95% seen once. Specimen: PBMCs or T cells enriched from blood (not recorded which). The source is a middle-aged man who had been exposed to COVID-19.

This clone has more than one count but fewer than ten. The genes are TRBV4-1 and TRBJ2-7, with 7 nucleotides matching TRBD2. V gave up 1 base and J gave up 4 bases; unmatched junction bases: 22. The CDR3 is 20 residues long. Germline V CDR1 and CDR2: MGHRA, YSYEKL. The CDR3 is CASSQANFLGGSGPTYEQYF. The CDR3 nucleotides are TGCGCCAGCAGCCAAGCCAATTTTTTGGGCGGGAGTGGACCTACATACGAGCAGTACTTC.

The chain joins TRBV28 to TRBJ1-2; TRBD1 might be the D (5 bases). CDR1 and CDR2 (germline): MDHEN, SYDVKM. Trimming removed 7 bases from V and 13 bases from J, with 25 bases in between. The CDR3 sequence is 14 residues long. CDR3 DNA: TGTGCCAGCACCCCCGGAGCGGGAGGGACCTTAGGCACCTTC. It yields the protein CASTPGAGGTLGTF.

V usage is TRBV29-1 and J usage is TRBJ1-4; TRBD1 aligns across 11 bases. The germline V gene encodes CDR1 SQVTM and CDR2 ANQGSEA. The CDR3 covers 14 residues. The V and J ends lost 6 bases and 5 bases, in that order; junction bases with no gene match: 5. CDR3 bases: TGCAGCGTACAGGGACAGGGGGGGAATGAAAAACTGTTTTTT. The encoded protein is CSVQGQGGNEKLFF.

This chain links TRBV15 with TRBJ2-5; D remains unclear. This CDR3 is built from 13 residues. The ends were cut back, 2 bases at V and 5 bases at J, with 9 bases in the middle. Germline V gene data show CDR1 as LNHNV and CDR2 as YYDKDF (reference sequence). This CDR3 is CATSRYVEETQYF. CDR3 sequence (DNA): TGTGCCACCAGCAGATACGTAGAGGAGACCCAGTACTTC.

The rearrangement links TRBV3-1 (or the pseudogene TRBV3-2) to TRBJ1-3, with 8 nucleotides matching TRBD1. Germline values: CDR1 LGHDT, CDR2 YNNKEL (reference sequence). CDR3 length equals 16 residues. V shed 3 bases, J shed 0 bases, and the junction held 4 bases outside the gene matches. Here the CDR3 reads CASSHDRGHSGNTIYF. The CDR3 DNA sequence: TGTGCCAGCAGCCATGACAGGGGCCACTCTGGAAACACCATATATTTT.

This rearrangement joins TRBV24-1 to TRBJ2-1; 7 bases are a match to TRBD2. CDR1 is KGHDR and CDR2 is SFDVKD in the germline V gene. The CDR3 consists of 13 residues. Germline trimming cut 7 bases from V and 8 bases from J; bases unmatched to any gene: 7. The CDR3 DNA reads TGTGCCACCAGCCGGGAGGCTCCGGATGAGCAGTTCTTC. Amino acid sequence: CATSREAPDEQFF.

The chain employs TRBV4-3 and TRBJ2-1; TRBD2 agrees at 8 bases. The CDR3 is made up of 19 amino acids. After removal of 0 bases from V and 0 bases from J, the junction contained 10 bases not matched to a gene. Per germline, CDR1 LGHNA and CDR2 YSLEER. Here the CDR3 DNA reads TGCGCCAGCAGCCAAGAGACGGGGGGGCGGGCCAGCTCCTACAATGAGCAGTTCTTC. Amino acids: CASSQETGGRASSYNEQFF.

The chain links TRBV27 to TRBJ1-6; D is perhaps TRBD1 (5 bases). The germline V gene encodes CDR1 MNHEY and CDR2 SMNVEV (reference sequence). There are 16 residues in the CDR3. V was trimmed by 5 bases and J by 7 bases, leaving 18 bases between them. In nucleotides, the CDR3 is TGTGCCAGCAGTCCGCTTGGGGGGTCCTCAAATTCACCCCTCCACTTT. This sequence encodes CASSPLGGSSNSPLHF.

The chain combines TRBV19 with TRBJ1-1, with TRBD1 matching over 10 bases. The germline gives CDR1 LNHDA, CDR2 SQIVND (reference sequence). The CDR3 covers 15 residues. V lost 4 bases to trimming and J lost 6 bases; unmatched junction nucleotides: 8. The CDR3 protein is CASSTQTGGSAEAFF. The CDR3 DNA follows: TGTGCCAGTAGTACCCAGACAGGGGGCTCTGCTGAAGCTTTCTTT.

The rearrangement joins TRBV6-5 to TRBJ2-3, with 8 bases fitting TRBD1. CDR1 MNHEY and CDR2 SVGAGI come from the germline V gene. This CDR3 spans 14 amino acids. With V trimmed by 7 bases and J by 7 bases, 10 bases remained unmatched. The CDR3 DNA sequence: TGTGCCAGCATCTCCCCAGGGGGCGCCTATACGCAGTATTTT. Its protein product is CASISPGGAYTQYF.

The V and J genes are TRBV5-1 and TRBJ1-1; tentative D call: TRBD1 (6 bases). The CDR3 extends over 16 amino acids. Trimming left V 2 bases short and J 0 bases short, with 14 bases between. Per the germline V gene, CDR1 is SGHRS and CDR2 is YFSETQ. CDR3 amino acids: CASSFLGQTVNTEAFF. The CDR3 DNA reads TGCGCCAGCAGCTTCCTCGGACAGACAGTGAACACTGAAGCTTTCTTT.

The chain carries TRBV28 and TRBJ1-6; 12 bases map to TRBD1. CDR1 is MDHEN, CDR2 SYDVKM, per germline. The J segment lost 8 bases and the V segment lost 9 bases, leaving 5 bases of the junction unmatched. This CDR3 has 14 residues. As DNA, the CDR3 is TGTGCCAGTTGGGGGACAGGGGGCGATTCACCCCTCCACTTT. Encoded protein: CASWGTGGDSPLHF.

CDR3 nucleotide sequence: TGTGCCAGCACCCGAAGAGGGTACAGGGGCTCGAGCTCCTATAATTCACCCCTCCACTTT. The encoded protein is CASTRRGYRGSSSYNSPLHF. The chain combines TRBV28 with TRBJ1-6; 7 positions agree with TRBD1. CDR3 size: 20 residues. CDR1 MDHEN and CDR2 SYDVKM come from the germline V gene. V shed 7 bases, J shed 0 bases, and the junction held 18 bases outside the gene matches.

This clone was seen a few times. The V and J genes are TRBV5-1 and TRBJ2-2; a weak D match, TRBD2 (5 bases). The V and J ends lost 0 bases and 3 bases respectively, with 9 bases between them. CDR1 and CDR2 (germline): SGHRS, YFSETQ. This CDR3 has 15 residues. CDR3 region: CASSLVLGDTGELFF. CDR3 sequence (DNA): TGCGCCAGCAGCTTGGTGCTGGGAGACACCGGGGAGCTGTTTTTT.

J is TRBJ2-1 and V is TRBV3-1 (or the pseudogene TRBV3-2); 9 positions agree with TRBD2. The CDR3 length is 15 residues. Germline V lookup: CDR1 LGHDT, CDR2 YNNKEL (reference sequence). V lost 0 bases, J lost 3 bases, and 0 bases stayed unmatched. The CDR3 DNA reads TGTGCCAGCAGCCAAGATAGCGGGAGCTACAATGAGCAGTTCTTC. Residues: CASSQDSGSYNEQFF.

The chain carries TRBV19 and TRBJ1-1; perhaps TRBD1 as D (5 bases). Per the germline V gene, CDR1 is LNHDA and CDR2 is SQIVND (reference sequence). This CDR3 is 15 amino acids long. V was shortened by 4 bases and J by 2 bases, with 14 bases between the two germline ends. The CDR3: CASSTRTNENTEAFF. CDR3 coding DNA: TGTGCCAGTAGTACCCGGACAAACGAAAACACTGAAGCTTTCTTT.

The chain employs TRBV28 and TRBJ1-1, with a tentative D call TRBD1 (5 bases). The V end was cut by 4 bases, the J end by 11 bases, with 17 bases between. CDR3 size: 13 residues. Germline V gives CDR1 MDHEN, CDR2 SYDVKM. CDR3 bases: TGTGCCAGCAGTTGGGGGGGAGGCTCACAGGCTTTCTTT. It specifies CASSWGGGSQAFF.

This chain links TRBV18 with TRBJ1-1, with D maybe TRBD1 (5 bases). CDR1 is KGHSH and CDR2 is LQKENI in the germline V gene. The ends were cut back, 6 bases at V and 4 bases at J, with 21 bases in the middle. This CDR3 region has 16 residues. The CDR3 is CASSSSYAGRFTEAFF. The CDR3 DNA reads as TGTGCCAGCTCGAGCTCCTATGCGGGGCGCTTCACTGAAGCTTTCTTT.

CDR3: CAISEGTGNSPLHF. The CDR3 bases are TGTGCCATCAGTGAAGGGACAGGCAATTCACCCCTCCACTTT. This chain uses TRBV10-3 with TRBJ1-6; 8 nucleotides match TRBD1. Trimming cost V 3 bases and J 7 bases; bases outside gene matches: 2. Germline CDR1 is ENHRY and CDR2 is SYGVKD. The CDR3 is 14 residues long.

The chain combines TRBV28 with TRBJ2-7, with 12 bases lining up with TRBD1. From germline, CDR1 is MDHEN and CDR2 SYDVKM. The CDR3 runs to 18 residues. V lost 6 bases, J lost 1 base, and 13 bases stayed unmatched. CDR3 in DNA: TGTGCCAGCAGCACATATGCCGGGACAGGGGGCCTGTCCTACGAGCAGTACTTC. The encoded protein is CASSTYAGTGGLSYEQYF.

This rearrangement joins TRBV5-4 to TRBJ2-7; weak D call: TRBD2 (6 bases). Germline V gene data show CDR1 as SGHNT and CDR2 as YYREEE (reference sequence). Trimming took 2 bases from V and 4 from J, leaving 13 bases between them. The CDR3 runs to 14 residues. In DNA form, the CDR3 reads TGTGCCAGCAGCTTTGCGGGAATCGGTTACGAGCAGTACTTC. This encodes CASSFAGIGYEQYF.

V usage is TRBV19 and J usage is TRBJ2-6; 9 bases are a match to TRBD1. Germline assignment: CDR1 LNHDA and CDR2 SQIVND (reference sequence). This CDR3 spans 19 amino acids. The ends lost 3 bases at V and 3 bases at J; junction bases unmatched: 12. CDR3 residues: CASSILPGQGLFGANVLTF. The CDR3 nucleotides are TGTGCCAGTAGTATTCTCCCCGGACAGGGGCTCTTTGGGGCCAACGTCCTGACTTTC.